A single sample is the source of the 21 T cell receptor beta chains below, sequenced in a study of CD8+CD57+ T cells in acquired aplastic anemia. Whoever was chosen for sequencing had shown CD8+CD57+ cell expansion by flow cytometry. The template used for profiling TCR beta VDJ and CDR3 was genomic DNA. TCRdb called the reads again in MiXCR, with one record for every CDR3 protein. The table has roughly 150,000 distinct CDR3 sequences, around 47% seen once. Input material: sorted CD4+, CD8+, or CD8+CD57+ T cells (not recorded which) from PBMCs. The receptors come from a human donor with aplastic anemia.

The gene calls are TRBV6-1 and TRBJ2-1, with D uncertain. Germline CDR1 and CDR2: MNHNS and SASEGT. The V end was cut by 5 bases, the J end by 0 bases, with 8 bases between. The CDR3 length is 14 residues. The CDR3 nucleotides are TGTGCCAGCAGTATGGAGAGCTCCTACAATGAGCAGTTCTTC. Amino acids: CASSMESSYNEQFF.

In DNA form, the CDR3 reads TGTGCCAGCAGCTTAAACCGGGGGACTAGCGGGAGTAATGAGCAGTTCTTC. It encodes CASSLNRGTSGSNEQFF. The J gene is TRBJ2-1, the V gene TRBV11-2; 14 bases align to TRBD2. Germline assignment: CDR1 SGHAT and CDR2 FQNNGV. Trimming cost V 2 bases and J 7 bases; bases outside gene matches: 7. The CDR3 runs 17 residues.

The gene calls are TRBV25-1 and TRBJ1-3; D gene unclear. Per germline, CDR1 MGHDK and CDR2 SYGVNS. The CDR3 totals 16 residues. The V end lost 9 bases, the J end lost 3 bases, and 21 bases lay between the germline ends. CDR3 loop: CASPAQPRSGGNTIYF. CDR3 coding DNA: TGTGCCAGTCCTGCACAACCCCGGTCGGGTGGAAACACCATATATTTT.

The genes are TRBV9 and TRBJ1-6; D unresolved. V gave up 3 bases and J gave up 4 bases, with 8 bases separating them. Germline CDR1 is SGDLS and CDR2 is YYNGEE. CDR3 length: 14 residues. CDR3 sequence: CASSASLYNSPLHF. CDR3 bases: TGTGCCAGCAGCGCTTCCCTGTATAATTCACCCCTCCACTTT. Drawing the rest from reference TRBV9 and TRBJ1-6, the complete variable domain is DSGVTQTPKHLITATGQRVTLRCSPRSGDLSVYWYQQSLDQGLQFLIQYYNGEERAKGNILERFSAQQFPDLHSELNLSSLELGDSALYFCASSASLYNSPLHFGNGTRLTVT.

This clonotype was detected many times. This chain links TRBV12-3 or TRBV12-4 with TRBJ1-1; D may be TRBD1 (6 bases). This CDR3 contains 13 residues. Trimming stripped 3 bases from V and 4 bases from J, with 9 bases between. Here the CDR3 DNA reads TGTGCCAGCAGTTTCCAGGGGTCCACTGAAGCTTTCTTT. This sequence encodes CASSFQGSTEAFF.

The chain joins TRBV4-2 to TRBJ1-6, with 11 bases aligning to TRBD1. After removal of 3 bases from V and 3 bases from J, the junction contained 13 bases not matched to a gene. This CDR3 is built from 20 residues. Germline CDR1 is LGHNA and CDR2 is YNFKEQ. The CDR3 loop reads CASSHLQGRTGGVYNSPLHF. For the CDR3, the DNA is TGTGCCAGCAGCCATTTACAAGGACGGACAGGGGGCGTCTATAATTCACCCCTCCACTTT.

This clonotype was found many times. The rearrangement joins TRBV6-1 to TRBJ1-6; 7 bases are shared with TRBD1. The germline CDR1 and CDR2 sequences are MNHNS and SASEGT. The junction had 8 bases not matched to a gene; V was cut back by 5 bases and J by 7 bases. This CDR3 comprises 15 residues. The CDR3 sequence is CASSPTGNKNSPLHF. The CDR3 nucleotides are TGTGCCAGCAGTCCGACAGGGAACAAGAATTCACCCCTCCACTTT.

A few counts support this clonotype. The chain is built from TRBV15 and TRBJ2-1, with 8 bases that match TRBD1. CDR3 size: 14 residues. The germline V gene has CDR1 LNHNV and CDR2 YYDKDF (reference sequence). Losses at the gene ends were 4 bases for V and 8 bases for J; bases not matched to a gene: 7. CDR3 sequence (DNA): TGTGCCACCAGCACCCGGACAGGGAGCGATGAGCAGTTCTTC. Its translation is CATSTRTGSDEQFF.

This sequence joins TRBV11-2 and TRBJ2-1, with 13 bases that match TRBD2. The CDR3 is 17 residues long. Germline V gene data show CDR1 as SGHAT and CDR2 as FQNNGV. J gave up 13 bases and V 3 bases, and 15 bases lay outside the gene matches. This chain's CDR3 is CASSLGGLAGDDFSQFF. Here the CDR3 DNA reads TGTGCCAGCAGCTTGGGCGGACTAGCGGGAGACGATTTTTCACAGTTCTTC.

The chain is built from TRBV19 and TRBJ2-7; D ambiguous. The V and J ends lost 1 base and 3 bases respectively, with 16 bases between them. This CDR3 contains 16 residues. Germline lookup yields CDR1 LNHDA and CDR2 SQIVND (reference sequence). CDR3 sequence reads: CASSIGPYLKDYEQYF. Written as DNA, the CDR3 is TGTGCCAGTAGTATAGGGCCTTACTTAAAAGACTACGAGCAGTACTTC.

The chain employs TRBV15 and TRBJ2-2; 7 bases fit TRBD1. Germline CDR1 and CDR2: LNHNV and YYDKDF (reference sequence). The V gene end was trimmed by 1 base and the J gene end by 4 bases; junction bases not matched to a gene: 6. This CDR3 is built from 16 residues. The CDR3 reads CATSRGQGSSTGELFF. The CDR3 DNA reads as TGTGCCACCAGCAGAGGACAGGGTTCGAGCACCGGGGAGCTGTTTTTT.

This chain links TRBV2 with TRBJ1-2, with D tentatively TRBD1 (6 bases). CDR3 length: 14 amino acids. V dropped 7 bases and J dropped 1 base, with 13 bases sitting between them. Germline lookup yields CDR1 SNHLY and CDR2 FYNNEI. This CDR3 reads CASIGQGRNYGYTF. DNA for the CDR3: TGTGCCAGCATTGGGCAGGGGCGTAACTATGGCTACACCTTC.

This clonotype was detected once. A read error may be the cause here, since a much bigger clone is one base away. V and J are TRBV7-9 and TRBJ2-7, with D possibly being TRBD2 (5 bases). Germline loops: CDR1 SEHNR, CDR2 FQNEAQ (reference sequence). The CDR3 sequence is 13 residues long. V lost 4 bases to trimming and J lost 1 base, with 8 bases between them. The CDR3 sequence is CASSCGLSYEQYF. The CDR3 DNA reads as TGTGCCAGCAGCTGCGGACTTTCCTACGAGCAGTACTTC.

The chain joins TRBV4-2 to TRBJ2-7, with 9 nucleotides matching TRBD2. The J segment lost 0 bases and the V segment lost 0 bases, leaving 12 bases of the junction unmatched. The CDR3 has 19 residues. Germline V gene sequence: CDR1 LGHNA, CDR2 YNFKEQ. CDR3 sequence (DNA): TGTGCCAGCAGCCAAGAGACTAGCGGAGCCATTTGGAGCTCCTACGAGCAGTACTTC. Encoded protein: CASSQETSGAIWSSYEQYF.

This clonotype was counted only a few times. The rearrangement uses TRBV7-6 and TRBJ1-2, with D possibly TRBD1 on 5 matching bases. V shed 5 bases and J shed 3 bases, with 13 bases lying between them. Germline CDR1 is SGHVS and CDR2 is FNYEAQ. This CDR3 has 14 residues. CDR3 sequence reads: CASSQGIGDYGYTF. The CDR3 DNA sequence: TGTGCCAGCAGCCAAGGGATAGGGGACTATGGCTACACCTTC.

The rearrangement links TRBV25-1 to TRBJ1-5; 10 bases agree with TRBD1. V lost 5 bases and J lost 6; bases outside the gene matches: 4. Germline V CDR1 and CDR2: MGHDK, SYGVNS. There are 14 residues in the CDR3. The CDR3, as DNA: TGTGCCAGCAGTCCTCGGACAGGGGGTCAGCCCCAGCATTTT. As protein: CASSPRTGGQPQHF. The full variable domain, in which reference TRBV25-1 and TRBJ1-5 provide the parts outside the CDR3, is EADIYQTPRYLVIGTGKKITLECSQTMGHDKMYWYQQDPGMELHLIHYSYGVNSTEKGDLSSESTVSRIRTEHFPLTLESARPSHTSQYLCASSPRTGGQPQHFGDGTRLSIL.

The V and J genes are TRBV2 and TRBJ1-3; TRBD1 might be the D (5 bases). Germline CDR1 and CDR2: SNHLY and FYNNEI. The CDR3 is 13 residues long. The V end was cut by 9 bases, the J end by 4 bases, with 13 bases between. The CDR3 sequence: CASAGQSGNTIYF. In DNA, the CDR3 is TGTGCCAGTGCAGGACAATCGGGAAACACCATATATTTT.

This clonotype has a single count. The rearrangement links TRBV20-1 to TRBJ2-7; D unresolved. The V gene's germline CDR1 is DFQATT and CDR2 SNEGSKA (reference sequence). This CDR3 is built from 12 residues. V lost 5 bases and J 2 bases, leaving 10 bases between the germline ends. CDR3 in DNA: TGCAGTGCTCTCCACAGTGCCTACGAGCAGTACTTC. Its translation is CSALHSAYEQYF.

This clonotype has ten or more counts. V gene TRBV5-5 combines with J gene TRBJ2-2; tentative D call: TRBD2 (6 bases). The germline gives CDR1 SGHKS, CDR2 YYEKEE (reference sequence). CDR3 length equals 14 residues. V dropped 2 bases and J dropped 4 bases, with 9 bases sitting between them. The CDR3 nucleotides are TGTGCCAGCAGCTTAGGGGAGGCCACCGGGGAGCTGTTTTTT. Its translation: CASSLGEATGELFF. Variable domain in full (rest from reference TRBV5-5 and TRBJ2-2): DAGVTQSPTHLIKTRGQQVTLRCSPISGHKSVSWYQQVLGQGPQFIFQYYEKEERGRGNFPDRFSARQFPNYSSELNVNALLLGDSALYLCASSLGEATGELFFGEGSRLTVL.

This clonotype was observed many times. The chain uses TRBV20-1 and TRBJ1-4; D remains unclear. V was pared by 2 bases and J by 7 bases, with 14 bases between. The CDR3 contains 14 residues. CDR1 DFQATT and CDR2 SNEGSKA come from the germline V gene (reference sequence). In nucleotides, the CDR3 is TGCAGTGCTAGAATTATGACCGGTGGTGAAAAACTGTTTTTT. Translating it yields CSARIMTGGEKLFF.

The chain has TRBV7-2 and TRBJ2-2; no clear D gene. CDR3 size: 12 residues. CDR1 is SGHTA, CDR2 FQGNSA, per germline. Trimming stripped 1 base from V and 8 bases from J, with 5 bases between. This CDR3 is CASSLVVGELFF. CDR3 sequence (DNA): TGTGCCAGCAGCTTAGTGGTAGGGGAGCTGTTTTTT. The full variable domain, completed using reference TRBV7-2 and TRBJ2-2, is GAGVSQSPSNKVTEKGKDVELRCDPISGHTALYWYRQSLGQGLEFLIYFQGNSAPDKSGLPSDRFSAERTGGSVSTLTIQRTQQEDSAVYLCASSLVVGELFFGEGSRLTVL.